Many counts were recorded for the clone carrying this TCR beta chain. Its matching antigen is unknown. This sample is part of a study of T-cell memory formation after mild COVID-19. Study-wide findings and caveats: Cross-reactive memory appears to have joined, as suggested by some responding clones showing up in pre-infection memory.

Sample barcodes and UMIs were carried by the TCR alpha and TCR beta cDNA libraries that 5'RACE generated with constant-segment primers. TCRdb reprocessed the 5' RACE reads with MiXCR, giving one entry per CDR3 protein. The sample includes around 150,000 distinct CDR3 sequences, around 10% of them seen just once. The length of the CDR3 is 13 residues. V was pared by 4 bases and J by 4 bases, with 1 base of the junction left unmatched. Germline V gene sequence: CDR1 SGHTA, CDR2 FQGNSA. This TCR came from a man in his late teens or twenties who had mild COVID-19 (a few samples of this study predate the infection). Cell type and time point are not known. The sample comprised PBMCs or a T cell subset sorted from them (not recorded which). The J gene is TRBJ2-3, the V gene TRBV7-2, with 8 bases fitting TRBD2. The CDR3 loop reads CASSSGGSDTQYF. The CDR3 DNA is TGTGCCAGCAGCTCGGGGGGGTCAGATACGCAGTATTTT.